This TCR beta chain was captured by sequencing in a study of blood T cell repertoires in COVID-19. For the study at large: From T cells, B-cell-depleted T cells, or PBMCs came the material, which was cDNA or gDNA.

The length of the CDR3 is 14 residues. With 0 bases removed from V and 0 bases from J, the gap between germline ends came to 6 bases. CDR1 and CDR2 from the germline V gene are MGHRA and YSYEKL. Researchers sorted participants into cohorts using their self-reported clinical history. Exposed enrollees encountered a COVID-19 case at some point within 2 weeks before study entry. Repertoires were generated with immunoSEQ multiplex PCR, while TCRdb's copy carries only in-frame clones and drops some. The profile shows around 130,000 clones, approximately 80% of them singletons. The chain couples TRBV4-1 to TRBJ2-7, with D unresolved. Sequencing was done on a sample of PBMCs or T cells enriched from blood (not recorded which). The receptor was derived from a woman between 18 and 30 years old who had been exposed to COVID-19. The CDR3 DNA is TGCGCCAGCAGCCAAGATCCCGTCTCCTACGAGCAGTACTTC. Protein sequence: CASSQDPVSYEQYF.